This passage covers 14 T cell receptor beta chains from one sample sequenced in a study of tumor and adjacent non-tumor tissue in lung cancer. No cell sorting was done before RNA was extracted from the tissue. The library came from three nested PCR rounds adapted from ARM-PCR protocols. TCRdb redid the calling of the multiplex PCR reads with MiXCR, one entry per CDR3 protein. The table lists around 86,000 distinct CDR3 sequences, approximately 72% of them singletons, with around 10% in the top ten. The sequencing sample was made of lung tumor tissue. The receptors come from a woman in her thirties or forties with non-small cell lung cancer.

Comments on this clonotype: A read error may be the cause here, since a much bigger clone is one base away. The CDR3 here is CASSSARTGGELFF. CDR3 sequence (DNA): TGTGCCAGCAGCTCAGCGCGGACTGGCGGGGAGCTGTTTTTT. The genes are TRBV7-9 and TRBJ2-2, with D perhaps TRBD2 (5 bases). Germline lookup yields CDR1 SEHNR and CDR2 FQNEAQ (reference sequence). Trimming pared 4 bases from V and 7 bases from J, leaving 13 bases between. CDR3 length: 14 amino acids.

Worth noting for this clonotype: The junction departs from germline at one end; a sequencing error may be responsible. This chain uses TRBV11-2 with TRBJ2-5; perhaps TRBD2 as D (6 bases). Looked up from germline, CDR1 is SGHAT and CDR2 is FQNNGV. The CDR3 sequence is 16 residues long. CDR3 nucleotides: TGCGCCAGCAGCTTAGCTGGGCGGAGGGCCCAAGAGAGCCAGTACTTC. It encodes CASSLAGRRAQESQYF.

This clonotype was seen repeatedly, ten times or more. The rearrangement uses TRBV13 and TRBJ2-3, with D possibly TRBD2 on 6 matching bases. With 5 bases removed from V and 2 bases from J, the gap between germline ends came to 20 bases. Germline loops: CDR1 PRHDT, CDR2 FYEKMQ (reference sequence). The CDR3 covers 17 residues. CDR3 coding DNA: TGTGCCAGCAGCCCGTCGACTAGTTCTACACACACAGATACGCAGTATTTT. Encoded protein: CASSPSTSSTHTDTQYF.

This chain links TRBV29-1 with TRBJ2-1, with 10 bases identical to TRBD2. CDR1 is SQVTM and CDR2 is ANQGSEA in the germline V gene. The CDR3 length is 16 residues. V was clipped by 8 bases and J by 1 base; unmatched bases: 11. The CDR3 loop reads CSIRAGGPRSYNEQFF. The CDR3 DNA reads TGCAGCATTAGAGCGGGAGGGCCCCGTTCCTACAATGAGCAGTTCTTC.

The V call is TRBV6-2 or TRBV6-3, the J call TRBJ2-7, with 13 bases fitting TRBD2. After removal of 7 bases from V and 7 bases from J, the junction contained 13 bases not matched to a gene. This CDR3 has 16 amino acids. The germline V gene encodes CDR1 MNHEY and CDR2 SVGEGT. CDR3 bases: TGTGCCAGCACCGAAAAGGGGGGACTAGCGGGAAATGAGCAGTACTTC. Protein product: CASTEKGGLAGNEQYF.

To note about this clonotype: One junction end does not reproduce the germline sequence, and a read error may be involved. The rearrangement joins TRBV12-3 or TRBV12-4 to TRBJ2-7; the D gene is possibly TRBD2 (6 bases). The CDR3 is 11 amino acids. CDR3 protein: CASCREYEQYF. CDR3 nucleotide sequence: TGTGCCAGCTGTCGGGAGTACGAACAGTACTTC.

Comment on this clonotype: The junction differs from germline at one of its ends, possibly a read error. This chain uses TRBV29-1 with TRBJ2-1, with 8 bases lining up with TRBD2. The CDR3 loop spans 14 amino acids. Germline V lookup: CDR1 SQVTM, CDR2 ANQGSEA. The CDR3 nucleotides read TGCAACGTTGATAGACTAGCGAACTCCAACGAGCAGTTCTTC. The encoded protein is CNVDRLANSNEQFF.

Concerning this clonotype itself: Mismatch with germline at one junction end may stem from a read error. The chain's CDR3 is CACSLDPQRSYEKYF. CDR3 bases: TGTGCCTGCAGCTTAGACCCCCAGAGGTCCTACGAGAAGTACTTC. The rearrangement links TRBV11-2 to TRBJ2-7, with D uncertain. The CDR3 has 15 residues. CDR1 is SGHAT and CDR2 is FQNNGV in the germline V gene. The full variable domain, its missing parts supplied by reference TRBV11-2 and TRBJ2-7, is EAGVAQSPRYKIIEKRQSVAFWCNPISGHATLYWYQQILGQGPKLLIQFQNNGVVDDSQLPKDRFSAERLKGVDSTLKIQPAKLEDSAVYLCACSLDPQRSYEKYFGPGTRLTVT.

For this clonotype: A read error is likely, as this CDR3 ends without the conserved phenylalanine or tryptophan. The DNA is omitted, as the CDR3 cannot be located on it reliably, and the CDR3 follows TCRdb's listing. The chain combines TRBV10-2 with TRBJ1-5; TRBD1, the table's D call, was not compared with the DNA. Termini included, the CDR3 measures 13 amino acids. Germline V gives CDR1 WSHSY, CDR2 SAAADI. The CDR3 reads CASSDRANQPHHY.

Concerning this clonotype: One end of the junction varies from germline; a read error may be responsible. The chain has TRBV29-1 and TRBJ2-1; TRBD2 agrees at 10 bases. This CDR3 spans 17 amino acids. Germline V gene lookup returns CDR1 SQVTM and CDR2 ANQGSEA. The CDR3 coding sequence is TGCAACGTGGGAGAGGAAGCGGGAGGGCCCGTCGGCAATGAGCAATTCTTC. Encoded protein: CNVGEEAGGPVGNEQFF.

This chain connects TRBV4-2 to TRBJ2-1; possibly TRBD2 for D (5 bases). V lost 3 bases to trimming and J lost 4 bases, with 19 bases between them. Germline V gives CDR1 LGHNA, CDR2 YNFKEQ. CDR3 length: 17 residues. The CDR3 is CASSHEPSGSKYNEQFF. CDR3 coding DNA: TGTGCCAGCAGCCATGAACCTAGTGGGAGCAAATACAATGAGCAGTTCTTC.

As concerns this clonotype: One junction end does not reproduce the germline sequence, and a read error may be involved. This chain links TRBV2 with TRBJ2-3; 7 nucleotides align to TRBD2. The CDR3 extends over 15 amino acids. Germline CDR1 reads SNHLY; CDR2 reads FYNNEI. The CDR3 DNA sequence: TGTGCCAGCAGTGGGGAACGCGGGGGATCAGATACGCACTACTTT. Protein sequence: CASSGERGGSDTHYF.

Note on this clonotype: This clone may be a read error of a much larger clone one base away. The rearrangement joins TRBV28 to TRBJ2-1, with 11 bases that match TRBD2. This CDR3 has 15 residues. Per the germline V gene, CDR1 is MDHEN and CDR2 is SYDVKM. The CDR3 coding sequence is TGTACCAGCAGCCCCGGGACTAGCGGATACAATGAGCAGTTCTTC. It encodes CTSSPGTSGYNEQFF.

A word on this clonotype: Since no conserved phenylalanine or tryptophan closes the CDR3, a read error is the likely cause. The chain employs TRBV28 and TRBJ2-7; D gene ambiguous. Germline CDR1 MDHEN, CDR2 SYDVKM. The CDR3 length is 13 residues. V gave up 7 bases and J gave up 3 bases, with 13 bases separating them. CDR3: CASKARKDYEQYL. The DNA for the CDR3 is TGTGCCAGCAAGGCCCGAAAAGACTACGAGCAGTACCTC.